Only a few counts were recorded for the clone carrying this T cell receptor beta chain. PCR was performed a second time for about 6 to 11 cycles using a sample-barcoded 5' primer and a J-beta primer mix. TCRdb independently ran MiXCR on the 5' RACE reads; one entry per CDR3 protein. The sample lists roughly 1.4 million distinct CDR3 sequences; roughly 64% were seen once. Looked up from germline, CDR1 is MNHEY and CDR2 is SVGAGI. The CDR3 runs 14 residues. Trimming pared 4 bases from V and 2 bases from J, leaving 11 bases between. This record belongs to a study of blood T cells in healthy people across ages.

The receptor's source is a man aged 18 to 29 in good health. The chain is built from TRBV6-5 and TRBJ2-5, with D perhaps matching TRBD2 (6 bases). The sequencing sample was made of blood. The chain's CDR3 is CASSLRDGQETQYF. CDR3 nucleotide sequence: TGTGCCAGCAGTTTGCGGGACGGACAAGAGACCCAGTACTTC.